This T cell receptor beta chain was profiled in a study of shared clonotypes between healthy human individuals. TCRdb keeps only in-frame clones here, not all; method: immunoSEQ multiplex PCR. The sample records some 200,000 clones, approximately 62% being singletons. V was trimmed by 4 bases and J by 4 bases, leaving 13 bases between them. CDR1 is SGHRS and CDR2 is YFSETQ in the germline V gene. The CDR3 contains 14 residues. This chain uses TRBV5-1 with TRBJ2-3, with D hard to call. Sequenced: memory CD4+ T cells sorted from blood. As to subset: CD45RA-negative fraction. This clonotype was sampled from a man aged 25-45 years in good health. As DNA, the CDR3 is TGCGCCAGCAGCCTCTCCGACCGCCCAGATACGCAGTATTTT. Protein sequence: CASSLSDRPDTQYF.